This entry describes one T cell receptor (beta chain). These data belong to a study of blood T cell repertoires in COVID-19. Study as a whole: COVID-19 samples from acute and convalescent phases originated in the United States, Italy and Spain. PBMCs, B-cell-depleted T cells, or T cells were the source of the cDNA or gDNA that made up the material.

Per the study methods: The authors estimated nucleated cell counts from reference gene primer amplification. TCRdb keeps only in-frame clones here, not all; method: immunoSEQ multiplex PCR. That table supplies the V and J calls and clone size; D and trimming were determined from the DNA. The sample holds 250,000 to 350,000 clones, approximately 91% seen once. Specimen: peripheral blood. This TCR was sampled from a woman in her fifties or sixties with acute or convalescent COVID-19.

Here the CDR3 DNA reads TGTGCCAGCAGTTCGGCTCGGGGTGTCGGGGACACCGGGGAGCTGTTTTTT. Translated, it gives CASSSARGVGDTGELFF. The chain links TRBV27 to TRBJ2-2, with D possibly being TRBD2 (5 bases). The CDR3 runs to 17 residues. Germline loops: CDR1 MNHEY, CDR2 SMNVEV (reference sequence). V lost 4 bases and J lost 3, with 18 bases in between.